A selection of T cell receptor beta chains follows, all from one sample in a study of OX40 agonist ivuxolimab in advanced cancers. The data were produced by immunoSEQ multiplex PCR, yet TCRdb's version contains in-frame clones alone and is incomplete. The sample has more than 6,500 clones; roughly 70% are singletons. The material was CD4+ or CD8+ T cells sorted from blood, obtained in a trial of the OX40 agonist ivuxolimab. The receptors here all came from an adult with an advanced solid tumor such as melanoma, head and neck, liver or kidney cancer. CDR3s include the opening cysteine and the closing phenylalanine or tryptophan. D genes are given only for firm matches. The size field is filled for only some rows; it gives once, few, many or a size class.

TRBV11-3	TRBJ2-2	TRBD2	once	TGTGCCAGCAGCCTACCGAGGGCTAGCGGGGGCGCCCCGGGGACCGGGGAGCTGTTTTTT	CASSLPRASGGAPGTGELFF
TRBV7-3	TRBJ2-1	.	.	TGTGCCAGCAGCTCGTGGGTCAATGAGCAGTTCTTC	CASSSWVNEQFF
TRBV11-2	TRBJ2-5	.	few	TGTGCCAGCAGCTTAGATCCGACCTTAGAGACCCAGTACTTC	CASSLDPTLETQYF
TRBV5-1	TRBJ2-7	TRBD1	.	TGCGCCAGCAGCCCGCCGGGGACAGGGACCGAGCAGTACTTC	CASSPPGTGTEQYF
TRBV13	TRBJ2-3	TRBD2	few	TGTGCCAGCAGCCCCTCCCTTAGCGGGGGGCCCTACTCGACAGATACGCAGTATTTT	CASSPSLSGGPYSTDTQYF
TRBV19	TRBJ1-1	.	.	TGTGCCAGTAGTATTCCGGATTTTAACAGGGTAGGAACTGAAGCTTTCTTT	CASSIPDFNRVGTEAFF
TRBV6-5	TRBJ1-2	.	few	TGTGCCAGCAGTTACGGGGGGATCGAGTGCACCTTC	CASSYGGIECTF
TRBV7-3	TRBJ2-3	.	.	TGTGCCAGCAGCTTAGATGGGGTTAGCACAGATACGCAGTATTTT	CASSLDGVSTDTQYF
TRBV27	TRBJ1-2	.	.	TGTGCCAGCAGTCCGGGACATGTCCTTGGCTACACCTTC	CASSPGHVLGYTF
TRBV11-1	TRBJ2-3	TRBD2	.	TGTGCCAGCAGCTTTGCGGGGGGGCTGAGAGATACGCAGTATTTT	CASSFAGGLRDTQYF
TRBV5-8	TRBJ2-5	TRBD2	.	TGTGCCAGCAGCTTGACTAGCGGGGGGGCCGGGACCCAGTACTTC	CASSLTSGGAGTQYF
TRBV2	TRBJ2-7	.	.	TGTGCCAGCAGGAGTGGGGGGGGCCCTTACGAGCAGTACTTC	CASRSGGGPYEQYF
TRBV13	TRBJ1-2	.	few	TGTGCCAGCAGCCCAGGCAGGGGAAGTGGCTACACCTTC	CASSPGRGSGYTF
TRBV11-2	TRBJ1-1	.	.	TGTGCCAGCAGCCTCTGGGCGGGCGGGAACACTGAAGCTTTCTTT	CASSLWAGGNTEAFF
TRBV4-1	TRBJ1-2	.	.	TGCGCCAGCAGCCAAGAACTCGTTCTCCCCAATGGCTACACCTTC	CASSQELVLPNGYTF
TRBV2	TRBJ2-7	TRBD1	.	TGTGCCTCGACAGGGGGATACGAGCAGTACTTC	CASTGGYEQYF
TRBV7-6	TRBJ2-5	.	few	TGTGCCAGCAGCCACCCGTCCCAGGCCTGGGTGGAGACCCAGTACTTC	CASSHPSQAWVETQYF
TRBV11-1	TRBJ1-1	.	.	TGTGCCAGCAGCTTACCTGGGGACACTGAAGCTTTCTTT	CASSLPGDTEAFF
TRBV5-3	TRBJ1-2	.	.	TGTGCCAGCAGCTTAGCCGGGGACTTGGCACCCGGCTACACCTTC	CASSLAGDLAPGYTF
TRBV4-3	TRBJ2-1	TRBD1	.	TGCGCCAGCAGCCCGGACAGGGGGTATTACAATGAGCAGTTCTTC	CASSPDRGYYNEQFF
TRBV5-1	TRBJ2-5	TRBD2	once	TGCGCCAGCCGCGCTAGCGGGGGGGCTCTAGAGACCCAGTACTTC	CASRASGGALETQYF
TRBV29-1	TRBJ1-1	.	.	TGCAGCGTTGGGCGGATGAACACTGAAGCTTTCTTT	CSVGRMNTEAFF
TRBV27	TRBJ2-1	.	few	TGTGCCAGCACACCAGCAGGGCGATGGAATGAGCAGTTCTTC	CASTPAGRWNEQFF
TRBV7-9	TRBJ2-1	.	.	TGTGCCAGCAGCTCGGGCAGACCCAGCCTCAACAATGAGCAGTTCTTC	CASSSGRPSLNNEQFF
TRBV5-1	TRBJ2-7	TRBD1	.	TGCGCCAGCAGCTTGGGGGGGACAGACCACTACGAGCAGTACTTC	CASSLGGTDHYEQYF
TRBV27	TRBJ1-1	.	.	TGTGCCAGCAGTTTATCCGCGACGCAAAACACTGAAGCTTTCTTT	CASSLSATQNTEAFF
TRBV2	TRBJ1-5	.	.	TGTGCCAGCAGTGAACGGCCATTACTAATCAGGCCCCAGCATTTT	CASSERPLLIRPQHF
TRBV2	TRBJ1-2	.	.	TGTGCCGCGGGGACGGAGCTCGGCTACACCTTC	CAAGTELGYTF
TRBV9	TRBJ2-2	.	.	TGTGCCAGCAGCGTAGCTACGGGCAGGGGAACTTCGAACACCGGGGAGCTGTTTTTT	CASSVATGRGTSNTGELFF
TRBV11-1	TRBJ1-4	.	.	TGTGCCAGCAGCCCCGGCGCAGGCGATAAATTGAATGAAAAACTGTTTTTT	CASSPGAGDKLNEKLFF
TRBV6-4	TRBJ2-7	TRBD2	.	TGTGCCAGCAGTTCGCGGGGGGCTATGAAAACCTACGAGCAGTACTTC	CASSSRGAMKTYEQYF
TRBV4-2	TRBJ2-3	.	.	TGTGCCAGCAGCCAAGATCTAGATACGCAGTATTTT	CASSQDLDTQYF
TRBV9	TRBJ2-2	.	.	TGTGCCACACAGACTTCCACCGGGGAGCTGTTTTTT	CATQTSTGELFF
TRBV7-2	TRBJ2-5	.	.	TGTGCCAGCAGCTTGCCCAACCAAGAGACCCAGTACTTC	CASSLPNQETQYF
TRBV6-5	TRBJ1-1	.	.	TGTGCCAGCAGTTACTCTAGACTGATGAACACTGAAGCTTTCTTT	CASSYSRLMNTEAFF
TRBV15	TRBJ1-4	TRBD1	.	TGTGCCACCAGCAGAGGACAGGGAGACGGAACTAATGAAAAACTGTTTTTT	CATSRGQGDGTNEKLFF
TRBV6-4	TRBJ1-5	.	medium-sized	TGTGCCACTTCCGAAGGGGATAGCAATCAGCCCCAGCATTTT	CATSEGDSNQPQHF
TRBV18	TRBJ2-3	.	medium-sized	TGTGCCAGCTCATCCTATCAGGAACCGGGGAGCACAGATACGCAGTATTTT	CASSSYQEPGSTDTQYF
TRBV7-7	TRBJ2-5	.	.	TGTGCCAGCAGCCCAAGCGGGTACCAAGAGACCCAGTACTTC	CASSPSGYQETQYF
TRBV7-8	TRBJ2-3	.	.	TGTGCCAGCAGCACAGGAAGTGGGGTAATCACAGATACGCAGTATTTT	CASSTGSGVITDTQYF
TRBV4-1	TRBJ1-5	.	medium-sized	TGCGCCAGCAGCCAAAATACTGATGGGAGCAATCAGCCCCAGCATTTT	CASSQNTDGSNQPQHF
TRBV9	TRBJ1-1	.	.	TGTGCCAGCAGCGTAGATTCGGGGTCGTCGGTCACTGAAGCTTTCTTT	CASSVDSGSSVTEAFF
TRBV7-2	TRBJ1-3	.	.	TGTGCCAGCAGCTTTTGGGGCAATATTAAGGGGGACACCATATATTTT	CASSFWGNIKGDTIYF
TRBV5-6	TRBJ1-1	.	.	TGTGCCAGCAGCTTGCCGAACACTGAAGCTTTCTTT	CASSLPNTEAFF
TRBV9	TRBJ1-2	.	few	TGTGCCAGCAGCGTAGGTGGGGACTATGGCTACACCTTC	CASSVGGDYGYTF
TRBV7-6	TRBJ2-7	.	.	TGTGCCAGCAGCCCCCTCTCCTACGAGCAGTACTTC	CASSPLSYEQYF
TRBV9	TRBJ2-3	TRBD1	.	TGTGCCAGCAGCGTAGGAGGGGACAGGGATGATACGCAGTATTTT	CASSVGGDRDDTQYF
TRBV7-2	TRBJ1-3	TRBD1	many	TGTGCCAGCAGCTTAGCGCTCGCGGGGACAGGGGTAGGAAACACCATATATTTT	CASSLALAGTGVGNTIYF
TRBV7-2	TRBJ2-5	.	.	TGTGCCAGCTCGGCCTTCCCTGGACGAAAAGAGACCCAGTACTTC	CASSAFPGRKETQYF
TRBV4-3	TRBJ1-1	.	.	TGCGCCAGCAGTCCACAGATCGGGACTGAAGCTTTCTTT	CASSPQIGTEAFF
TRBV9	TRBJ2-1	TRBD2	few	TGTGCCAGCAGCGGACTAGCGGAAGCAAATGAGCAGTTCTTC	CASSGLAEANEQFF
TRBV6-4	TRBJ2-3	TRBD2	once	TGTGCCAGCAGTGACATGGCGGGGGGGCCTCCAGATACGCAGTATTTT	CASSDMAGGPPDTQYF
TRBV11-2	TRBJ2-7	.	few	TGTGCCAGCAGCTTAGCAGCGGGCCACTCCTACGAGCAGTACTTC	CASSLAAGHSYEQYF
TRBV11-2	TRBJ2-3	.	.	TGTGCCAGCCTGGGATCGGGCACAGATACGCAGTATTTT	CASLGSGTDTQYF
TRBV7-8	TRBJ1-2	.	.	TGTGCCAGCAGCTTAGTCCGGGAGTATGGCTACACCTTC	CASSLVREYGYTF
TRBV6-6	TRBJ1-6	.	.	TGTGCCAGCAAATTAGGGGCAGATTATAATTCACCCCTCCACTTT	CASKLGADYNSPLHF